Sequencing of this T cell receptor (beta chain) was carried out in a study of CD8 T cells in ankylosing spondylitis. Study results and limitations: A TCR beta motif of eight or nine highly homologous variants seemed to mark ankylosing spondylitis blood. A number of the motif variants had already been described in reactive arthritis synovial fluid and blood.

Germline loops: CDR1 SGHAT, CDR2 FQNNGV. The CDR3 covers 16 residues. With 3 bases clipped from V and 4 bases from J, the junction kept 10 bases outside the gene matches. TCRdb used MiXCR to reprocess the 5' RACE reads, holding one entry per CDR3 protein. Of about 440,000 distinct CDR3 sequences listed, roughly 15% are singletons. This clonotype was observed a handful of times. Its antigen remains unknown. The source of this sequence is a male donor with ankylosing spondylitis. The specimen sequenced was blood, either unsorted or a sorted T cell fraction (not recorded which). The V call is TRBV11-2, the J call TRBJ2-3; 7 nucleotides match TRBD2. Here the CDR3 reads CASSLDGGLYPDTQYF. CDR3 DNA sequence: TGTGCCAGCAGCTTGGACGGGGGGTTGTACCCAGATACGCAGTATTTT.